The count of the clone carrying this TCR beta chain is one. The antigen remains unidentified. Different DNA sequences within this sample yield the same CDR3. This sample stems from a study of cytomegalovirus exposure and HLA in healthy donors. A multiplex PCR was run with 60 Vbeta primers and 13 Jbeta primers. Using immunoSEQ multiplex PCR, the repertoire was profiled, and TCRdb retains in-frame clones only, with some absent. The sample has 100,000 to 150,000 clones, roughly 80% seen once. Germline V gene lookup returns CDR1 LNHDA and CDR2 SQIVND (reference sequence). The CDR3 covers 14 residues. The junction had 7 bases not matched to a gene; V was cut back by 3 bases and J by 6 bases. Study results and caveats: Likely technical artifact: a cluster of highly shared sequence variants. HLA allele associations emerged for around 15,000 TCR beta sequences in a later analysis, at 0.05 false discovery rate. Within an earlier analysis, most TCR beta V segments proved productive either about 87% or about 30% of the time. Per published accounts, TCR beta sequences correctly predicted the HLA-A and HLA-B alleles of most subjects.

Sequencing was carried out using PBMCs. This TCR derives from a woman between 35 and 50 years old in good health and CMV-seropositive. V is TRBV19 and J is TRBJ2-7, with TRBD1 matching over 8 bases. This CDR3 is CASSIAAGGGEQYF. CDR3 coding DNA: TGTGCCAGTAGTATTGCGGCAGGGGGCGGCGAGCAGTACTTC.